This TCR beta chain was sequenced during a study of shared T cell receptors in the human thymus. Produced via immunoSEQ multiplex PCR; TCRdb's table is partial and in-frame only. The repertoire includes about 380,000 clones, about 95% of them detected once, and approximately 0.02% sits in the top ten. The CDR3 sequence is 14 residues long. Germline V lookup: CDR1 SEHNR, CDR2 FQNEAQ (reference sequence). V lost 2 bases and J 7 bases, leaving 14 bases between the germline ends. This TCR derives from a human donor. The V and J genes are TRBV7-9 and TRBJ1-2; D not certain. The sample comprised thymocytes. As DNA, the CDR3 is TGTGCCAGCAGCTTATTTAATCACCGGGGTGGCTACACCTTC. This gives the protein CASSLFNHRGGYTF.